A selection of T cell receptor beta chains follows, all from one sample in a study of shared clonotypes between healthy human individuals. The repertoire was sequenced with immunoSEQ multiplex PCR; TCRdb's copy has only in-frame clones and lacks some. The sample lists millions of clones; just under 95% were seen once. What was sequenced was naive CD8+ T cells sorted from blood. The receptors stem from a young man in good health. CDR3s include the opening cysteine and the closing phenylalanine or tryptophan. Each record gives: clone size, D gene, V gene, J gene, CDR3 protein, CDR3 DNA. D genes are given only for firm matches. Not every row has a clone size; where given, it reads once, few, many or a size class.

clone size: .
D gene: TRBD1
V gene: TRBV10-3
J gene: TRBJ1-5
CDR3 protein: CAISEGTVFSNQPQHF
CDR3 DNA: TGTGCCATCAGTGAGGGGACAGTGTTTAGCAATCAGCCCCAGCATTTT

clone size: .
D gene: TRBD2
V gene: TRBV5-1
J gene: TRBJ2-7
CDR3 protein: CASSLSSGFYEQYF
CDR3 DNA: TGCGCCAGCAGCTTGAGTAGCGGGTTCTACGAGCAGTACTTC

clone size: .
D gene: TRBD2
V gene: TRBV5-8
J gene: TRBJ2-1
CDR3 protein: CASRSGTSGVSGEQFF
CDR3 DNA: TGTGCCAGCAGATCCGGGACTAGCGGGGTGTCCGGTGAGCAGTTCTTC

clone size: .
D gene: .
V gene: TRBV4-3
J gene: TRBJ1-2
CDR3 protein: CASSQDRGEGGYTF
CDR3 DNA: TGCGCCAGCAGCCAAGATCGGGGGGAGGGCGGCTACACCTTC

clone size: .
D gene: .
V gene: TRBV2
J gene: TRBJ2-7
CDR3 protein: CATTGGQPYEQYF
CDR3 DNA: TGTGCCACTACCGGCGGTCAGCCCTACGAGCAGTACTTC

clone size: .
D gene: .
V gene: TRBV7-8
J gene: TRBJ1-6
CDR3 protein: CASSPPDLVGSPLHF
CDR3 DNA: TGTGCCAGCAGCCCCCCGGACCTCGTAGGGTCACCCCTCCACTTT

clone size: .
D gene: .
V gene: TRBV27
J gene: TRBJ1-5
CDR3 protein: CASSPHPYANQPQHF
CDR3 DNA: TGTGCCAGCAGTCCCCACCCGTATGCCAATCAGCCCCAGCATTTT

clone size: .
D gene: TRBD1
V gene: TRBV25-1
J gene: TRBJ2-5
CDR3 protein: CASSEGQGSETQYF
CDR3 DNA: TGTGCCAGCAGTGAAGGACAGGGTTCGGAGACCCAGTACTTC

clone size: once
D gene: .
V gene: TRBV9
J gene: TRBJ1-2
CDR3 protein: CASSADGEYGYTF
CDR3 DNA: TGTGCCAGCAGCGCGGACGGCGAATATGGCTACACCTTC

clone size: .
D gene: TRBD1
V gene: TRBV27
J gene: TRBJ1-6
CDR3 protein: CASSLSGGATPLHF
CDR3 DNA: TGTGCCAGCAGTTTATCAGGGGGCGCGACACCCCTCCACTTT

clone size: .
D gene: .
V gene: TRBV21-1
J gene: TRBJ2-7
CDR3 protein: CASAGPDFAYEQYF
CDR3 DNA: TGTGCCAGCGCGGGCCCGGACTTCGCCTACGAGCAGTACTTC

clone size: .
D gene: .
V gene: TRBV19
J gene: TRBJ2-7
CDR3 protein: CASSPTPPNEQYF
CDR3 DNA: TGTGCCAGTAGCCCCACTCCCCCCAACGAGCAGTACTTC

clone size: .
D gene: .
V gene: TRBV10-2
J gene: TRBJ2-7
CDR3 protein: CASSTGLPAYEQYF
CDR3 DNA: TGCGCCAGCAGTACGGGACTCCCAGCGTACGAGCAGTACTTC

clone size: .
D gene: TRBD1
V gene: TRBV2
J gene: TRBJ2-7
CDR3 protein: CASSDVDRVEQYF
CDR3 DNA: TGTGCCAGCAGTGACGTCGACAGGGTCGAGCAGTACTTC

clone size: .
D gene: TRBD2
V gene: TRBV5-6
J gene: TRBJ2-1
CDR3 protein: CASRSSGAYNEQFF
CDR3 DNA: TGTGCCAGCAGATCTAGCGGGGCCTACAATGAGCAGTTCTTC

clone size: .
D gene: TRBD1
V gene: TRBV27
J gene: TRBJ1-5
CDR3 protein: CASSNYRGGNQPQHF
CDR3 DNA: TGTGCCAGCAGTAACTACAGGGGGGGCAATCAGCCCCAGCATTTT

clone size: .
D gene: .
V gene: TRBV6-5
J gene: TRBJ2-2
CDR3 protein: CASSYGAGAGELFF
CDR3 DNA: TGTGCCAGCAGTTATGGGGCTGGGGCCGGGGAGCTGTTTTTT

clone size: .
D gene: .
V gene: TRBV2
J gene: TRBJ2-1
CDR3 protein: CASSGQGNEQFF
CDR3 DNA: TGTGCCAGCAGTGGCCAGGGGAATGAGCAGTTCTTC

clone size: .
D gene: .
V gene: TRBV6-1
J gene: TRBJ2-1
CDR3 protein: CASSELRQTVYNEQFF
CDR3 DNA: TGTGCCAGCAGTGAACTCCGACAGACAGTTTACAATGAGCAGTTCTTC

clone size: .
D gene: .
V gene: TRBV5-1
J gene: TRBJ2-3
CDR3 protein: CASSLNGGTDTQYF
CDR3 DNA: TGCGCCAGCAGCTTAAACGGGGGCACAGATACGCAGTATTTT

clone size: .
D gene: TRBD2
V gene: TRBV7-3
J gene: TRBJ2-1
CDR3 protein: CASSLVAGEYNEQFF
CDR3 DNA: TGTGCCAGCAGCTTAGTAGCGGGGGAATACAATGAGCAGTTCTTC

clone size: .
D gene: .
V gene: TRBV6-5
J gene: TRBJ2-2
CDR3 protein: CASSYSGRTGELFF
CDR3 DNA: TGTGCCAGCAGTTATTCCGGACGCACCGGGGAGCTGTTTTTT

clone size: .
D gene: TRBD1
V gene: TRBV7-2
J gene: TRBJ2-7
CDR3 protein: CASSLAGTGLYEQYF
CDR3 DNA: TGTGCCAGCAGCTTAGCCGGGACAGGGCTCTACGAGCAGTACTTC

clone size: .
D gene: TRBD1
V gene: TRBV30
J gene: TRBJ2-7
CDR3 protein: CAWSGGQGTNEQYF
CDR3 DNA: TGTGCCTGGAGTGGGGGACAGGGGACCAACGAGCAGTACTTC

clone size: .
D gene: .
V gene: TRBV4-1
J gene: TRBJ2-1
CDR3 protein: CASSQDLGWRVEQFF
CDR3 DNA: TGCGCCAGCAGCCAAGATCTCGGCTGGAGGGTAGAGCAGTTCTTC

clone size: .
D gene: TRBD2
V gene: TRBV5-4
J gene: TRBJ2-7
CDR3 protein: CASSLAWGAGPYEQYF
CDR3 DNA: TGTGCCAGCAGCTTGGCCTGGGGAGCGGGGCCCTACGAGCAGTACTTC

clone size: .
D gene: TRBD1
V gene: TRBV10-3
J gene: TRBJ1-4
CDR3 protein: CAISKDGQGIQNEKLFF
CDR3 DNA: TGTGCCATCAGCAAAGACGGACAGGGAATACAGAATGAAAAACTGTTTTTT

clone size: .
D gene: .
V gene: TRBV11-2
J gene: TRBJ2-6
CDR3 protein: CASSRNDREAGANVLTF
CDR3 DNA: TGTGCCAGCAGCCGAAATGACAGGGAGGCAGGGGCCAACGTCCTGACTTTC

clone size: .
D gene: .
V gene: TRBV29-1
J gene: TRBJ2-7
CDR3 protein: CSVEERGRSSYEQYF
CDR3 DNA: TGCAGCGTTGAAGAACGGGGCCGTAGCTCCTACGAGCAGTACTTC

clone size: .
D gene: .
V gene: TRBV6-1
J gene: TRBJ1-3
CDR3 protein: CASSEGTGNTIYF
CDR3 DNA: TGTGCCAGCAGTGAAGGGACGGGAAACACCATATATTTT

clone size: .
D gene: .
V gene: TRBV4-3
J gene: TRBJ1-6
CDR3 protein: CASSQVGGPYNSPLHF
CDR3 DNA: TGCGCCAGCAGCCAAGTAGGTGGACCCTATAATTCACCCCTCCACTTT

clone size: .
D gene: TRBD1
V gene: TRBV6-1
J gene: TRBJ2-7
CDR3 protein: CASSWTGNEQYF
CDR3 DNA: TGTGCCAGCAGTTGGACAGGGAACGAGCAGTACTTC

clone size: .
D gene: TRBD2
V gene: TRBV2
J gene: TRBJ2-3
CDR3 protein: CASRELAGSTDTQYF
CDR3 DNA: TGTGCCAGCAGGGAACTAGCGGGAAGCACAGATACGCAGTATTTT

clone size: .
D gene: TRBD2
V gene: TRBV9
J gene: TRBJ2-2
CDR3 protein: CASSVDSSGDTGELFF
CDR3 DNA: TGTGCCAGCAGCGTAGATTCTAGCGGAGACACCGGGGAGCTGTTTTTT

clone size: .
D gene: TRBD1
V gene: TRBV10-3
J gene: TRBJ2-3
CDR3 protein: CAIGEQGLGDTQYF
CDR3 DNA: TGTGCCATTGGGGAACAGGGGTTAGGAGATACGCAGTATTTT

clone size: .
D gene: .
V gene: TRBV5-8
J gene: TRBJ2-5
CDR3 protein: CASSLMGAQETQYF
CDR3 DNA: TGTGCCAGCAGTCTGATGGGGGCTCAGGAGACCCAGTACTTC

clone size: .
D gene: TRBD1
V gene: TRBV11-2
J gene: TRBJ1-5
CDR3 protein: CASSAGTGSSNQPQHF
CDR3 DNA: TGTGCCAGCAGCGCGGGGACAGGAAGTAGCAATCAGCCCCAGCATTTT

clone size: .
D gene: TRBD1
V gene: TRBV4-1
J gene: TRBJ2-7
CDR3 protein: CASSARDRSYEQYF
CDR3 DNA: TGCGCCAGCAGCGCACGGGACAGGTCCTACGAGCAGTACTTC

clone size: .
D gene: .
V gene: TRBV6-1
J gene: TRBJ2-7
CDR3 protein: CASSERGSYEQYF
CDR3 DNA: TGTGCCAGCAGTGAAAGAGGATCCTACGAGCAGTACTTC

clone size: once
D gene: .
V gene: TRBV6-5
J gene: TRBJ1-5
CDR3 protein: CASSQGISNQPQHF
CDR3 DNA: TGTGCCAGCAGTCAGGGAATTAGCAATCAGCCCCAGCATTTT

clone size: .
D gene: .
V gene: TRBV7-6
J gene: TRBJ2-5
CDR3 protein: CASSLGTVQETQYF
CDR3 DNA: TGTGCCAGCAGCTTAGGGACAGTCCAAGAGACCCAGTACTTC

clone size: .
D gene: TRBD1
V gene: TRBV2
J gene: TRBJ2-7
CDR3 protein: CASSVTGGSYEQYF
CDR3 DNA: TGTGCCAGCAGTGTAACAGGGGGCTCCTACGAGCAGTACTTC

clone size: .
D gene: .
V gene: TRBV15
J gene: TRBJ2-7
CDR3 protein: CATSRAGYEQYF
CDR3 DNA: TGTGCCACCAGCAGAGCCGGCTACGAGCAGTACTTC

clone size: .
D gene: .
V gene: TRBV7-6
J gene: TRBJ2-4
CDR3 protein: CASSLSGPGGIQYF
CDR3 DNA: TGTGCCAGCAGCTTATCAGGTCCCGGGGGCATTCAGTACTTC

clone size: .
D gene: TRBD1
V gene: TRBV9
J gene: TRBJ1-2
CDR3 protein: CASSMDRAFGHGYTF
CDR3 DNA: TGTGCCAGCAGCATGGACAGGGCATTTGGCCATGGCTACACCTTC

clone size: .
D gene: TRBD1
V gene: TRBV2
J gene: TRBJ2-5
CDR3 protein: CASSAPQGAHHQETQYF
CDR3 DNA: TGTGCCAGCAGTGCTCCGCAGGGGGCCCACCACCAAGAGACCCAGTACTTC

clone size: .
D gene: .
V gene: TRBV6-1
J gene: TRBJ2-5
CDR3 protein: CASRANGGLETQYF
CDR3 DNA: TGTGCCAGCAGGGCGAATGGGGGACTGGAGACCCAGTACTTC

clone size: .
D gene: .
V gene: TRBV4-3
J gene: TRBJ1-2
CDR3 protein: CASSPLRDNYGYTF
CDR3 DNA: TGCGCCAGCAGCCCCCTGCGCGATAACTATGGCTACACCTTC

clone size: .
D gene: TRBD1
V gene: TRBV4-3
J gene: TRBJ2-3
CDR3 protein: CASSQGQGVDTQYF
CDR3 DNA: TGCGCCAGCAGCCAAGGGCAGGGGGTAGATACGCAGTATTTT

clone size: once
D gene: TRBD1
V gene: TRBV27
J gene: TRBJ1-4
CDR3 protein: CASSSGTGEKLFF
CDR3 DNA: TGTGCCAGCAGTTCTGGGACAGGTGAAAAACTGTTTTTT